The next 10 T cell receptor beta chains were all read from a single sample in a study of blood T cell repertoires in COVID-19. This table comes from immunoSEQ multiplex PCR, and its TCRdb copy is limited to in-frame clones, with some not included. The sample contains about 140,000 clones, about four fifths of which appear only once. Material: peripheral blood. All receptors come from a woman aged 55-70 years with acute or convalescent COVID-19.

This rearrangement joins TRBV6-5 to TRBJ2-7, with 10 nucleotides matching TRBD1. CDR1 and CDR2 (germline): MNHEY, SVGAGI. The CDR3 has 14 residues. V gave up 6 bases and J gave up 3 bases; unmatched junction bases: 5. The CDR3 coding sequence is TGTGCCAGCAGGCTGGGGGACAGGGGCTACGAGCAGTACTTC. This translates into CASRLGDRGYEQYF.

This chain links TRBV18 with TRBJ1-2; D is uncertain. CDR1 KGHSH and CDR2 LQKENI come from the germline V gene. This CDR3 region has 13 residues. Trimming removed 4 bases from V and 0 bases from J, with 6 bases in between. The DNA for the CDR3 is TGTGCCAGCTCACTTGACACTAACTATGGCTACACCTTC. It is translated as CASSLDTNYGYTF.

The chain recombines TRBV13 with TRBJ2-3, with D unresolved. This CDR3 contains 13 residues. Germline values: CDR1 PRHDT, CDR2 FYEKMQ (reference sequence). Trimming cost V 4 bases and J 2 bases, with 7 bases left between them. The CDR3 region has the DNA TGTGCCAGCAGCTCACAAGACACAGATACGCAGTATTTT. Translating it yields CASSSQDTDTQYF. The entire variable domain, with the rest obtained from reference TRBV13 and TRBJ2-3, is as follows: AAGVIQSPRHLIKEKRETATLKCYPIPRHDTVYWYQQGPGQDPQFLISFYEKMQSDKGSIPDRFSAQQFSDYHSELNMSSLELGDSALYFCASSSQDTDTQYFGPGTRLTVL.

The chain couples TRBV6-5 to TRBJ2-1; 8 nucleotides agree with TRBD1. Germline trimming cut 0 bases from V and 8 bases from J; bases unmatched to any gene: 9. From germline, CDR1 is MNHEY and CDR2 SVGAGI. This CDR3 contains 16 residues. Here the CDR3 reads CASSYSRQGAGYEQFF. The CDR3 bases are TGTGCCAGCAGTTACTCGCGTCAGGGGGCAGGTTATGAGCAGTTCTTC.

This chain's CDR3 is CAIPGQGASTIYF. CDR3 sequence (DNA): TGTGCCATCCCTGGACAGGGGGCCAGCACCATATATTTT. This chain joins TRBV21-1 and TRBJ1-3; the table's D call of TRBD1 was not tested on the DNA. TRBV21-1 is listed as a pseudogene. This CDR3 region has 13 residues.

The V and J genes are TRBV28 and TRBJ2-5, with 7 bases aligning to TRBD2. The length of the CDR3 is 15 residues. Unmatched junction bases numbered 9, after V lost 7 bases and J lost 1 base. Germline V CDR1 and CDR2: MDHEN, SYDVKM. The CDR3, as DNA: TGTGCCAGCAACGGGGCGGGGAGGGGCCAAGAGACCCAGTACTTC. As protein: CASNGAGRGQETQYF.

The CDR3: CASSPTGAEAFF. The CDR3, as DNA: TGTGCCAGCAGCCCGACAGGGGCTGAAGCTTTCTTT. The V and J genes are TRBV7-9 and TRBJ1-1, with 8 nucleotides matching TRBD1. This CDR3 spans 12 amino acids. CDR1 SEHNR and CDR2 FQNEAQ come from the germline V gene (reference sequence). V trimming: 5 bases; J trimming: 6 bases; junction bases outside the gene matches: 2.

This clone turned up a few times. The genes are TRBV25-1 and TRBJ2-7; 13 bases are a match to TRBD2. Germline values: CDR1 MGHDK, CDR2 SYGVNS. CDR3 length: 16 residues. The V gene end was trimmed by 4 bases and the J gene end by 5 bases; junction bases not matched to a gene: 8. CDR3 protein: CASSALTSGRTNEQYF. The CDR3 coding sequence is TGTGCCAGCAGTGCTTTGACTAGCGGGAGGACGAACGAGCAGTACTTC.

The chain has TRBV6-1 and TRBJ2-7; 7 nucleotides match TRBD1. The CDR3 is 15 residues long. Germline CDR1 is MNHNS and CDR2 is SASEGT. With 1 base clipped from V and 1 base from J, the junction kept 4 bases outside the gene matches. The CDR3, as DNA: TGTGCCAGCAGTGAAGTAGCAGGGGGTTCCTACGAGCAGTACTTC. As protein: CASSEVAGGSYEQYF.

The rearrangement links TRBV4-3 to TRBJ1-5, with 9 bases aligning to TRBD1. The CDR3 extends over 15 amino acids. V was pared by 3 bases and J by 0 bases, with 0 bases of the junction left unmatched. Germline V CDR1 and CDR2: LGHNA, YSLEER. CDR3 bases: TGCGCCAGCAGCCAGGGACAGGGTAGCAATCAGCCCCAGCATTTT. This encodes CASSQGQGSNQPQHF.